This is a list of T cell receptor beta chains from one sample in a study of T cell responses to AZD1222 COVID-19 vaccine. Clones were sequenced by immunoSEQ multiplex PCR, and TCRdb holds only the in-frame ones, with some missing. The sample holds 150,000 or so clones; 90% to 95% are singletons and the top ten take approximately 0.6%. The sample was peripheral blood, taken on day 0 of AZD1222 vaccination. These receptors were taken from an adult in good health. CDR3s include the opening cysteine and the closing phenylalanine or tryptophan. D genes are given only for firm matches. Size values are once, few and many counts, or a class for expanded clones, and some rows have none.

CDR3nt | CDR3aa | abundance | v_gene | d_gene | j_gene
TGTGCCAGCAGTTTGCATGGGATTACAGATACGCAGTATTTT | CASSLHGITDTQYF | NA | TRBV27 | NA | TRBJ2-3
TGCGCCAGCAGCTTGGGTTTAGGGGCAGATACGCAGTATTTT | CASSLGLGADTQYF | NA | TRBV5-1 | NA | TRBJ2-3
TGTGCCAGCAGTAGCCTCGCGACTAGCGGCACCTACGAGCAGTACTTC | CASSSLATSGTYEQYF | NA | TRBV6-6 | TRBD2 | TRBJ2-7
TGTGCCAGCAGCCAGCCGGGGCCAGATGGCTACACCTTC | CASSQPGPDGYTF | NA | TRBV12-3/TRBV12-4 | NA | TRBJ1-2
TGTGCCAGCAGCTCCTCACAGGGCCGCACAGATACGCAGTATTTT | CASSSSQGRTDTQYF | NA | TRBV7-9 | NA | TRBJ2-3
TGTGCCAGCAGCCTTAGACAGGGCGGGCTCGACGAGCAGTACTTC | CASSLRQGGLDEQYF | NA | TRBV7-7 | TRBD1 | TRBJ2-7
TGTGCCAGCAGCTCCACGGACAGATACCAAGAGACCCAGTACTTC | CASSSTDRYQETQYF | NA | TRBV11-1 | NA | TRBJ2-5
TGTGCCAGTAGTCCAGGCCTAGTCTCTCCTCCGGGTACGCAGTATTTT | CASSPGLVSPPGTQYF | NA | TRBV19 | NA | TRBJ2-3
TGTGCCAGCAGCTTAGGATCGGGAGGGGGGACCTACGAGCAGTACTTC | CASSLGSGGGTYEQYF | NA | TRBV7-9 | TRBD2 | TRBJ2-7
TGTGCCAGCAGTTCGCTTCGGCGGGGCTACACCTTC | CASSSLRRGYTF | NA | TRBV6-5 | NA | TRBJ1-2
TGTGCCAGCGGGGGCCCGGTCACAGATACGCAGTATTTT | CASGGPVTDTQYF | NA | TRBV3-1/TRBV3-2 | NA | TRBJ2-3
TGTGCCAGCAGCTTAGGGGAAGGTACAGGTGCACCCTACGAGCAGTACTTC | CASSLGEGTGAPYEQYF | NA | TRBV11-3 | NA | TRBJ2-7
TGTGCCTGGAGTGTACAGGGGGTCTACGAGCAGTACTTC | CAWSVQGVYEQYF | once | TRBV30 | TRBD1 | TRBJ2-7
TGTGCCAGTAGTATTCCGGGACTCTCGAACACTGAAGCTTTCTTT | CASSIPGLSNTEAFF | NA | TRBV19 | NA | TRBJ1-1
TGTGCCAGCAGCTTGGCGGGAAATGAGCAGTTCTTC | CASSLAGNEQFF | NA | TRBV11-3 | NA | TRBJ2-1
TGTGCCAGCAGCCAAGATCGCACCGGGGAGCTGTTTTTT | CASSQDRTGELFF | NA | TRBV3-1/TRBV3-2 | NA | TRBJ2-2
TGTGCCTCACAGGGGGGATCCGGTGGCTACACCTTC | CASQGGSGGYTF | NA | TRBV30 | TRBD1 | TRBJ1-2
TGTGCCAGCAGTTACTCCTTAACAGGGGAGGCTTCACCCCTCCACTTT | CASSYSLTGEASPLHF | NA | TRBV6-5 | TRBD1 | TRBJ1-6
TGTGCCAGCAGTAAGGAACCGACAGGGGACTATGGCTACACCTTC | CASSKEPTGDYGYTF | once | TRBV27 | TRBD1 | TRBJ1-2
TGTGCCAGCAGGCCACACTGGTACTCCTACGAGCAGTACTTC | CASRPHWYSYEQYF | NA | TRBV2 | NA | TRBJ2-7
TGTGCCAGCAGCCCCGGGGAGGTGGGAGGGCCTTATGAGTGGGGCACAGATACGCAGTATTTT | CASSPGEVGGPYEWGTDTQYF | NA | TRBV28 | TRBD2 | TRBJ2-3
TGTGCCAGCAGTCCGGGCCTCTATGGCTACACCTTC | CASSPGLYGYTF | NA | TRBV6-2/TRBV6-3 | NA | TRBJ1-2
TGTGCCAGCAGCTTCGGCGATCAGCCCCAGCATTTT | CASSFGDQPQHF | NA | TRBV7-9 | NA | TRBJ1-5